A selection of T cell receptor beta chains follows, all from one sample in a study of identical twins. TCRdb reprocessed the 5' RACE reads via MiXCR and lists one record per CDR3 protein. The sample records more than 400,000 distinct CDR3 sequences, roughly 15% being singletons. This sample also belongs to another study, concerning yellow fever vaccine responses in identical twins.

Specimen: CD4+ T cells sorted from blood. The origin of the receptors is a woman between 18 and 29 years old in good health. The conserved cysteine and the conserved F or W are not part of the CDR3 here. Each record gives: V gene, clone size, CDR3 protein. Expanded clones are given a class, and other clones once, few, many or no size at all.

TRBV13,few,ASSPPSGREQF
TRBV5-1,many,ASSRAGPSNTGELF
TRBV10-3,few,AISGQGAIEQY
TRBV20-1,few,SARKTGTDTQY
TRBV6-5,few,ASSYGARDQPQH
TRBV12-3/TRBV12-4,.,ASSLQGREAF
TRBV29-1,.,SVEVLGDGEKLF
TRBV12-3/TRBV12-4,.,ASRSSGREVDTQY
TRBV3-1,.,ASSQDPSFRVRELF
TRBV7-6,.,ASSPRQSGANVLT